Listed below are T cell receptor beta chains from one sample, sequenced in a study of OX40 agonist ivuxolimab in advanced cancers. Only in-frame clones appear in the TCRdb table, and some are missing; sequencing was by immunoSEQ multiplex PCR. Among 47,000 or so clones listed, around 84% were seen once. The specimen comprised CD4+ or CD8+ T cells sorted from blood, sampled in a trial of the OX40 agonist ivuxolimab. These receptors all come from an adult with an advanced solid tumor such as melanoma, head and neck, liver or kidney cancer. CDR3s include the opening cysteine and the closing phenylalanine or tryptophan. The D gene is left open where the match is weak. Size is omitted from some rows. Given values are once, few, many or a class for expanded clones.

>.|TRBD1|TRBV7-9|TRBJ2-3
CASSLAQGAMYF
TGTGCCAGCAGCTTAGCGCAGGGGGCAATGTATTTT
>.|.|TRBV9|TRBJ2-3
CASSVNSETIEDTQYF
TGTGCCAGCAGCGTTAATAGCGAGACCATCGAGGATACGCAGTATTTT
>.|.|TRBV11-2|TRBJ2-7
CASSPHDYEQYF
TGTGCCAGCAGCCCGCACGACTACGAGCAGTACTTC
>.|.|TRBV7-6|TRBJ2-2
CASTSIGGGYRNTGELFF
TGTGCCAGCACCAGCATTGGCGGTGGTTATCGGAACACCGGGGAGCTGTTTTTT
>.|.|TRBV30|TRBJ1-1
CAWSTLGTEAFF
TGTGCCTGGAGTACCCTTGGAACTGAAGCTTTCTTT
>.|.|TRBV7-9|TRBJ2-5
CASSPDSRETQYF
TGTGCCAGCAGCCCCGACAGCCGGGAGACCCAGTACTTC
>.|.|TRBV15|TRBJ2-1
CATSRAGSGYNEQFF
TGTGCCACCAGCAGAGCCGGGAGCGGGTACAATGAGCAGTTCTTC
>once|TRBD2|TRBV7-9|TRBJ2-3
CASSFGLAADTQYF
TGTGCCAGCAGCTTTGGGCTAGCGGCAGATACGCAGTATTTT
>.|.|TRBV9|TRBJ1-2
CASSRNRDYANYGYTF
TGTGCCAGCAGCCGTAACAGGGACTATGCTAACTATGGCTACACCTTC
>.|.|TRBV27|TRBJ2-3
CASSFQGSIGTDTQYF
TGTGCCAGCAGTTTTCAGGGGTCCATAGGCACAGATACGCAGTATTTT
>.|.|TRBV4-1|TRBJ1-1
CASSLGTMNTEAFF
TGCGCCAGCAGCCTTGGGACAATGAACACTGAAGCTTTCTTT
>.|TRBD2|TRBV9|TRBJ2-5
CASSKGLAGASGETQYF
TGTGCCAGCAGCAAAGGACTAGCGGGGGCCTCGGGGGAGACCCAGTACTTC
>.|.|TRBV10-1|TRBJ2-1
CASSEERIHAEQFF
TGCGCCAGCAGTGAGGAGCGGATCCACGCTGAGCAGTTCTTC
>.|.|TRBV6-5|TRBJ1-5
CASSPPGTHQPQHF
TGTGCCAGCAGTCCGCCCGGCACCCATCAGCCCCAGCATTTT
>.|.|TRBV6-5|TRBJ2-7
CASSYGDMYEQYF
TGTGCCAGCAGTTACGGGGATATGTACGAGCAGTACTTC
>.|.|TRBV5-4|TRBJ2-7
CASSPGQPEQYF
TGTGCCAGCAGCCCCGGACAGCCTGAGCAGTACTTC
>few|.|TRBV7-8|TRBJ2-1
CASSPDASAYNEQFF
TGTGCCAGCAGCCCCGATGCGTCGGCTTACAATGAGCAGTTCTTC
>once|TRBD1|TRBV30|TRBJ2-7
CAWLGAGGPSSYEQYF
TGTGCCTGGTTGGGTGCAGGGGGCCCCTCTTCCTACGAGCAGTACTTC
>.|TRBD2|TRBV27|TRBJ2-2
CASSSAGVVGELFF
TGTGCCAGCAGTTCGGCGGGAGTGGTCGGGGAGCTGTTTTTT
>.|TRBD1|TRBV28|TRBJ1-5
CASSRTGKANQPQHF
TGTGCCAGCAGTCGGACAGGGAAGGCAAATCAGCCCCAGCATTTT
>.|TRBD2|TRBV6-5|TRBJ2-1
CASSYGLAGAGNEQFF
TGTGCCAGCAGTTACGGACTAGCGGGGGCGGGGAATGAGCAGTTCTTC